This TCR beta chain was recovered during a study of blood T cell repertoires in COVID-19. Background on the study: The study drew acute and convalescent COVID-19 samples from the United States, Italy and Spain.

Per the original methods: It was from reference gene primer amplification that nucleated cell counts were estimated. TCRdb's table, derived via immunoSEQ multiplex PCR, lists solely in-frame clones and lacks some. V and J calls and clone size follow that table, whereas D and trimming were derived from the DNA. The table includes roughly 230,000 clones, roughly 89% detected once. The germline V gene encodes CDR1 SGHKS and CDR2 YYEKEE (reference sequence). The CDR3 runs 17 residues. The V and J ends lost 4 bases and 3 bases respectively, with 21 bases between them. This clonotype originated in a middle-aged woman who had recovered from COVID-19. The chain couples TRBV5-5 to TRBJ2-3; the D gene is possibly TRBD1 (6 bases). The source material was peripheral blood. DNA for the CDR3: TGTGCCAGCAGCCTAACCTCAGGGGCCTTGGGGACAGATACGCAGTATTTT. It codes for CASSLTSGALGTDTQYF.